This T cell receptor beta chain was recorded in a study of T cell responses to AZD1222 COVID-19 vaccine. Study observations and caveats: A mostly white British donor set with more females was recruited, and clonal diversity was possibly underestimated. CD4 TCRs covered the whole spike, strongest at regions 160-218 and 743-854. A reported finding is that nearly half of spike-specific TCRs target unmutated variant regions. AZD1222 recipients seropositive at baseline numbered only 5 to 7.

Sequenced by immunoSEQ multiplex PCR; TCRdb stores in-frame clones only, minus some. This sample carries under 200,000 clones, around nine tenths of them seen once, and the ten largest clones take approximately 4%. The germline CDR1 and CDR2 sequences are KGHDR and SFDVKD. This CDR3 spans 12 amino acids. The germline V and J ends were trimmed by 2 bases and 7 bases, with 7 bases remaining between them. A word on this clone: Its specificity is unknown.

The source material was peripheral blood, sampled 28 days after the second dose of the MenACWY control vaccine. The sequence was obtained from an adult who received the MenACWY meningococcal vaccine as a control. This sequence joins TRBV24-1 and TRBJ1-2; D is undetermined. CDR3 loop: CATSDWVTGYTF. CDR3 DNA sequence: TGTGCCACCAGTGATTGGGTCACTGGCTACACCTTC.